This T cell receptor beta chain was captured in a study of CD8 T cells in ankylosing spondylitis. CDR1 and CDR2 from the germline V gene are LNHDA and SQIVND (reference sequence). CDR3 length: 16 residues. The germline V and J ends were trimmed by 0 bases and 1 base, with 12 bases remaining between them. This clonotype was counted between two and nine times. TCRdb re-derived calls from the 5' RACE reads in MiXCR, one entry per CDR3 protein. The sample shows 250,000 to 350,000 distinct CDR3 sequences, 20% of them seen only once. The source material was blood, either unsorted or a sorted T cell fraction (not recorded which). This TCR derives from a female donor with ankylosing spondylitis or in good health (not recorded which). The chain links TRBV19 to TRBJ2-5; D is perhaps TRBD1 or TRBD2 (6 bases each). CDR3 DNA: TGTGCCAGTAGTATAGATCGGCGGGACACCCAAGAGACCCAGTACTTC. It specifies CASSIDRRDTQETQYF.